Presented here are 13 T cell receptor beta chains from one specimen sequenced in a study of blood T cell repertoires in COVID-19. Produced via immunoSEQ multiplex PCR; TCRdb's table is partial and in-frame only. The data hold some 220,000 clones, with 83% observed a single time. Sequencing input: peripheral blood. The receptors originated from a human donor in a cohort sampled during active COVID-19.

The chain joins TRBV6-6 to TRBJ2-7; D remains ambiguous. CDR1 MNHNY and CDR2 SVGAGI come from the germline V gene (reference sequence). V was shortened by 2 bases and J by 6 bases, with 14 bases between the two germline ends. This CDR3 has 14 residues. The CDR3 coding sequence is TGTGCCAGCAGTTACGACGACAAACAGAGCGAGCAGTACTTC. Its protein is CASSYDDKQSEQYF.

The chain uses TRBV7-3 and TRBJ2-1, with 7 bases identical to TRBD1. With V trimmed by 5 bases and J by 4 bases, 5 bases remained unmatched. Per germline, CDR1 SGHTA and CDR2 FQGTGA. This CDR3 comprises 14 residues. DNA for the CDR3: TGTGCCAGCAGCCCCCCGGGACAGTACAATGAGCAGTTCTTC. Translated: CASSPPGQYNEQFF.

The chain joins TRBV27 to TRBJ2-7, with no clear D. Germline V CDR1 and CDR2: MNHEY, SMNVEV (reference sequence). This CDR3 has 16 residues. V dropped 5 bases and J dropped 0 bases, with 17 bases sitting between them. The CDR3 region is CASSPSRQPRSYEQYF. CDR3 DNA: TGTGCCAGCAGTCCCTCGCGGCAGCCACGCTCCTACGAGCAGTACTTC.

The chain is built from TRBV19 and TRBJ1-1; perhaps TRBD1 as D (5 bases). From germline, CDR1 is LNHDA and CDR2 SQIVND (reference sequence). The CDR3 totals 15 residues. With 2 bases removed from V and 2 bases from J, the gap between germline ends came to 12 bases. The CDR3 reads CASSIIAGRNTEAFF. Written as DNA, the CDR3 is TGTGCCAGTAGTATAATAGCAGGGCGAAACACTGAAGCTTTCTTT.

This chain uses TRBV19 with TRBJ1-1, with D tentatively TRBD1 (6 bases). V dropped 5 bases and J dropped 4 bases, with 23 bases sitting between them. The CDR3 is 17 amino acids. Germline loops: CDR1 LNHDA, CDR2 SQIVND (reference sequence). CDR3 in amino acids: CASSSERTVVSITEAFF. The DNA for the CDR3 is TGTGCCAGTAGTTCGGAGAGGACAGTTGTGAGTATCACTGAAGCTTTCTTT.

This clone was seen just once. J is TRBJ2-5 and V is TRBV5-1; D not certain. The CDR3 loop spans 13 amino acids. Germline assignment: CDR1 SGHRS and CDR2 YFSETQ. V was pared by 4 bases and J by 1 base, with 8 bases between. The CDR3 DNA sequence: TGCGCCAGCAGCCCGAGATTCCAAGAGACCCAGTACTTC. It codes for CASSPRFQETQYF.

J is TRBJ1-6 and V is TRBV18, with D tentatively TRBD1 (6 bases). Trimming cost V 8 bases and J 9 bases, with 20 bases left between them. Per germline, CDR1 KGHSH and CDR2 LQKENI. This CDR3 contains 15 residues. Here the CDR3 DNA reads TGTGCCAGCCCACAGGAGGGGGGGAAGGCTTCACCCCTCCACTTT. Its protein product is CASPQEGGKASPLHF.

V and J are TRBV5-6 and TRBJ2-1; D may be TRBD2 (6 bases). The CDR3 runs to 13 residues. Germline V gene lookup returns CDR1 SGHDT and CDR2 YYEEEE. Between the trimmed V and J ends, which lost 4 bases and 6 bases, there was a span of 11 bases. The CDR3 reads CASSPGTFNEQFF. CDR3 DNA sequence: TGTGCCAGCAGCCCCGGGACTTTCAATGAGCAGTTCTTC.

The rearrangement joins TRBV5-1 to TRBJ2-6; no clear D. This CDR3 is 16 amino acids long. Germline V gene sequence: CDR1 SGHRS, CDR2 YFSETQ. Trimming pared 0 bases from V and 0 bases from J, leaving 7 bases between. CDR3 bases: TGCGCCAGCAGCTTGGCCACTTCCTCTGGGGCCAACGTCCTGACTTTC. Encoded protein: CASSLATSSGANVLTF.

This chain uses TRBV24-1 with TRBJ2-2, with a tentative D call TRBD1 (5 bases). Per the germline V gene, CDR1 is KGHDR and CDR2 is SFDVKD. This CDR3 region has 16 residues. Trimming left V 3 bases short and J 1 base short, with 11 bases between. Here the CDR3 DNA reads TGTGCCACCAGTGATGGGCAGGACAAGAACACCGGGGAGCTGTTTTTT. This codes for CATSDGQDKNTGELFF.

The chain's CDR3 is CASSLGGYNEQFF. The CDR3 DNA sequence: TGCGCCAGCAGTCTAGGGGGCTACAATGAGCAGTTCTTC. The chain joins TRBV10-1 to TRBJ2-1; a possible D gene is TRBD1 (6 bases). The CDR3 spans 13 residues. Germline lookup yields CDR1 WNHNN and CDR2 SYGVQD (reference sequence). Trimming stripped 5 bases from V and 3 bases from J, with 8 bases between.

The V and J genes are TRBV12-5 and TRBJ1-1, with 7 positions matching TRBD1. This CDR3 has 14 residues. Trimming took 3 bases from V and 8 from J; bases not matched to a gene: 9. Germline CDR1 LGHNT, CDR2 FRNRAP. The CDR3 region is CASGFDRARREAFF. The CDR3, as DNA: TGTGCTAGTGGTTTTGACAGGGCTCGGAGAGAAGCTTTCTTT.

This clone has a single count. The gene calls are TRBV18 and TRBJ1-1; 8 bases fit TRBD1. The CDR3 totals 16 residues. V shed 3 bases, J shed 1 base, and the junction held 7 bases outside the gene matches. The V gene's germline CDR1 is KGHSH and CDR2 LQKENI. In nucleotides, the CDR3 is TGTGCCAGCTCACCGGGTCCAGGGGGCGCGAACACTGAAGCTTTCTTT. It codes for CASSPGPGGANTEAFF.